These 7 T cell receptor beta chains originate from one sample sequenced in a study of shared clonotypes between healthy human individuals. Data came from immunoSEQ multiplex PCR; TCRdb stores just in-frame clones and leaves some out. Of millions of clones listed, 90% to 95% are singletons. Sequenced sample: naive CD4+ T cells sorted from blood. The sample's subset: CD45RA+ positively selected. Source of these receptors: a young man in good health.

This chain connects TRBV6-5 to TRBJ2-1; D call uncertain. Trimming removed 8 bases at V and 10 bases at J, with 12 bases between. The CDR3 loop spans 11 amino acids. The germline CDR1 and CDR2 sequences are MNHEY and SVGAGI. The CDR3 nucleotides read TGTGCCAGCGCATTTATTGGGGAGCAGTTCTTC. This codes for CASAFIGEQFF.

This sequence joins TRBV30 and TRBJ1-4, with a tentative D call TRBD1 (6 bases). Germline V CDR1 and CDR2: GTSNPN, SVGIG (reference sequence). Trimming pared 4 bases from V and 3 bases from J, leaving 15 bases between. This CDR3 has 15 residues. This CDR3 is CAWTQGLISNEKLFF. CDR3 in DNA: TGTGCCTGGACTCAGGGGTTGATCTCTAATGAAAAACTGTTTTTT.

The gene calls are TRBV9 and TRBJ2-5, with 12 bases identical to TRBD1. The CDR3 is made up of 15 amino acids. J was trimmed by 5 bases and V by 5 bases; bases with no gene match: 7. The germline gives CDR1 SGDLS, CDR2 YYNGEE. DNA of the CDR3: TGTGCCAGCAGTATAACGGGACAGGGGGCTGAGACCCAGTACTTC. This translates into CASSITGQGAETQYF. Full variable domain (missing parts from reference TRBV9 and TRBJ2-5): DSGVTQTPKHLITATGQRVTLRCSPRSGDLSVYWYQQSLDQGLQFLIQYYNGEERAKGNILERFSAQQFPDLHSELNLSSLELGDSALYFCASSITGQGAETQYFGPGTRLLVL.

For the CDR3, the DNA is TGTGCCAGCAGTTACAGGGTCGACTACACCTTC. This translates into CASSYRVDYTF. The genes are TRBV6-6 and TRBJ1-2; the D is unclear. V shed 2 bases and J shed 10 bases, with 8 bases lying between them. Germline values: CDR1 MNHNY, CDR2 SVGAGI (reference sequence). CDR3 size: 11 residues.

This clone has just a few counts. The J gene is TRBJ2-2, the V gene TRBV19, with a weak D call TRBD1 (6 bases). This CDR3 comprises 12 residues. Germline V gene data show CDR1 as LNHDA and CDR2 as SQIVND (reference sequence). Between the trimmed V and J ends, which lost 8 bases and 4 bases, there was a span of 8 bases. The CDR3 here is CASEGVTGELFF. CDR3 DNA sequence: TGTGCCAGTGAGGGGGTCACCGGGGAGCTGTTTTTT.

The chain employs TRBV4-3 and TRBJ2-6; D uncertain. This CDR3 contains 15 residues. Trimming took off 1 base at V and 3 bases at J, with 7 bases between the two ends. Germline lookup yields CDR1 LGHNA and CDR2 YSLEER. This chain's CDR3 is CASSQARYGANVLTF. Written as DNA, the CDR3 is TGCGCCAGCAGCCAAGCCCGATATGGGGCCAACGTCCTGACTTTC.

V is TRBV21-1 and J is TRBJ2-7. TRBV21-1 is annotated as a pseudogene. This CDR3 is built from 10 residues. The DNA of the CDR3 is TGTGCCACCCTCGTTGGGAAGCAGTACTTC. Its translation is CATLVGKQYF.